This entry lists 30 T cell receptor beta chains sequenced from one sample in a study of molecular identifiers for immune sequencing clone quantification. TCRdb used MiXCR to reprocess the PCR reads, holding one entry per CDR3 protein. The profile shows around 460,000 distinct CDR3 sequences, about 21% of them singletons. Sequenced: naive CD8+ T cells from blood, with Jurkat cell RNA spiked in. Subset noted: FACS-sorted CD8+CD4-CCR7+CD45RA+ naive T cells. Receptor source: a human donor in good health. Some libraries in this study had Jurkat cell RNA spiked in.

This clonotype showed up just a few times. The chain has TRBV5-5 and TRBJ2-1; weak D call: TRBD1 (5 bases). This CDR3 is 13 amino acids long. CDR1 and CDR2 (germline): SGHKS, YYEKEE (reference sequence). Between the trimmed V and J ends, which lost 6 bases and 7 bases, there was a span of 14 bases. CDR3 residues: CASIWGLGNEQFF. The CDR3 DNA is TGTGCCAGCATCTGGGGCCTGGGGAATGAGCAGTTCTTC.

The sample holds many counts of this clonotype. The chain links TRBV4-3 to TRBJ2-7, with D unresolved. This CDR3 has 14 amino acids. Germline lookup yields CDR1 LGHNA and CDR2 YSLEER. Trimming took off 4 bases at V and 2 bases at J, with 12 bases between the two ends. The CDR3 DNA follows: TGCGCCAGCAGCCCCGCCTACTCCGCCTACGAGCAGTACTTC. This translates into CASSPAYSAYEQYF.

The table lists this clonotype with a few counts. V gene TRBV5-1 combines with J gene TRBJ2-7; D is tentatively TRBD1 or TRBD2 (5 bases each). The germline gives CDR1 SGHRS, CDR2 YFSETQ. This CDR3 comprises 13 residues. Trimming took off 0 bases at V and 3 bases at J, with 7 bases between the two ends. CDR3 residues: CASSLGDDYEQYF. CDR3 DNA: TGCGCCAGCAGCTTGGGGGACGACTACGAGCAGTACTTC.

V is TRBV12-2 and J is TRBJ1-1. TRBV12-2 is reported as a pseudogene. The CDR3 is 14 amino acids. CDR3 DNA sequence: TGTGCAAGTCGCTTTCAGGCGACGGGTACTGAAGCTTTCTTT. It yields the protein CASRFQATGTEAFF.

This clonotype was counted a few times. This rearrangement joins TRBV7-6 to TRBJ2-5, with 7 bases fitting TRBD1. V shed 1 base, J shed 2 bases, and the junction held 7 bases outside the gene matches. Germline CDR1 SGHVS, CDR2 FNYEAQ. This CDR3 comprises 16 residues. CDR3 region: CASSLGGQRFQETQYF. CDR3 sequence (DNA): TGTGCCAGCAGCTTAGGGGGACAGCGCTTTCAAGAGACCCAGTACTTC.

This clonotype was observed a few times. For the CDR3, the DNA is TGTGCCTGGAGTGACTCGGAGACCCAGTACTTC. Its translation is CAWSDSETQYF. The chain joins TRBV30 to TRBJ2-5; D gene uncertain. CDR1 GTSNPN and CDR2 SVGIG come from the germline V gene (reference sequence). The CDR3 extends over 11 amino acids. Trimming shortened V by 1 base and J by 5 bases, and 5 bases separated the two germline ends.

The chain links TRBV30 to TRBJ2-7; 7 bases map to TRBD1. CDR3 length: 13 residues. Trimming at V came to 5 bases and at J to 1 base, leaving 5 bases not matched to a gene. CDR1 is GTSNPN, CDR2 SVGIG, per germline (reference sequence). This CDR3 is CAWGRDSSYEQYF. CDR3 nucleotide sequence: TGTGCCTGGGGTCGGGACAGTTCCTACGAGCAGTACTTC.

Comment on this clonotype: Possible read error: a much larger clone is one base away. The V gene is TRBV5-6, the J gene TRBJ2-7, with unresolved D. Germline values: CDR1 SGHDT, CDR2 YYEEEE. This CDR3 region has 13 residues. CDR3 in amino acids: CASTLGRSYEQYF. The CDR3 DNA is TGTGCCAGCACCTTGGGCAGGTCCTACGAGCAGTACTTC.

In this sample, this clonotype turned up a few times. The J gene is TRBJ1-5, the V gene TRBV12-3 or TRBV12-4; the D gene is possibly TRBD1 (6 bases). The CDR3 covers 16 residues. Trimming stripped 0 bases from V and 4 bases from J, with 13 bases between. The CDR3: CASSLAGARINQPQHF. CDR3 DNA: TGTGCCAGCAGTTTAGCGGGGGCTAGAATAAATCAGCCCCAGCATTTT.

This clonotype was detected ten times or more. The J gene is TRBJ2-7, the V gene TRBV10-3; the D gene is possibly TRBD1 (6 bases). Deletions cut 8 bases from V and 5 bases from J, with 13 bases between. The V gene's germline CDR1 is ENHRY and CDR2 SYGVKD. This CDR3 region has 12 residues. In nucleotides, the CDR3 is TGTGCCATCGCCCAGGGGATCCACGAGCAGTACTTC. Protein: CAIAQGIHEQYF.

To note about this clonotype: A single base is all that separates this from a far larger clone, so a read error is likely. The chain recombines TRBV7-2 with TRBJ2-5; the D call may be TRBD1 or TRBD2 (5 bases each). V lost 7 bases and J lost 4, with 10 bases in between. This CDR3 has 12 amino acids. The V gene's germline CDR1 is SGHTA and CDR2 FQGNSA. The CDR3 coding sequence is TGTGCCAGCAACTGGGACCTAGAGACCCAGTACTTC. Amino acids: CASNWDLETQYF.

The chain carries TRBV19 and TRBJ2-7; 7 bases map to TRBD2. V gave up 1 base and J gave up 4 bases; unmatched junction bases: 4. Germline values: CDR1 LNHDA, CDR2 SQIVND (reference sequence). CDR3 length: 14 residues. The CDR3 protein is CASSIGPGGYEQYF. In nucleotides, the CDR3 is TGTGCCAGTAGTATAGGCCCGGGGGGTTACGAGCAGTACTTC. Variable domain in full (rest from reference TRBV19 and TRBJ2-7): DGGITQSPKYLFRKEGQNVTLSCEQNLNHDAMYWYRQDPGQGLRLIYYSQIVNDFQKGDIAEGYSVSREKKESFPLTVTSAQKNPTAFYLCASSIGPGGYEQYFGPGTRLTVT.

The V call is TRBV30, the J call TRBJ2-7; D gene unclear. Germline V gives CDR1 GTSNPN, CDR2 SVGIG (reference sequence). The ends were cut back, 0 bases at V and 5 bases at J, with 5 bases in the middle. The CDR3 totals 11 residues. The CDR3 region has the DNA TGTGCCTGGAGTGTAACCCACGAGCAGTACTTC. This translates into CAWSVTHEQYF.

This chain connects TRBV5-6 to TRBJ1-5; TRBD1 matches at 10 bases. This CDR3 spans 17 amino acids. After removal of 4 bases from V and 2 bases from J, the junction contained 9 bases not matched to a gene. Germline assignment: CDR1 SGHDT and CDR2 YYEEEE. The CDR3 is CASSLGQGELGNQPQHF. The DNA for the CDR3 is TGTGCCAGCAGCCTAGGACAGGGGGAGTTGGGCAATCAGCCCCAGCATTTT.

Points on this clonotype: A much larger clone sits a single nucleotide away, making a read error possible. This sequence joins TRBV20-1 and TRBJ2-7, with no clear D. There are 10 residues in the CDR3. In germline, CDR1 is DFQATT, CDR2 SNEGSKA (reference sequence). The DNA for the CDR3 is TGCGGTGCTCTGACCCACGAGCAGTACTTC. It translates to CGALTHEQYF.

The chain employs TRBV10-3 and TRBJ2-1, with a possible D match to TRBD1 (5 bases). V was cut by 6 bases and J by 8 bases, with 8 bases left in between. The CDR3 runs 11 residues. Germline assignment: CDR1 ENHRY and CDR2 SYGVKD. The CDR3 DNA reads TGTGCCATCAGCGAGACAGATGAGCAGTTCTTC. It specifies CAISETDEQFF.

To note about this clonotype: A read error may be the cause here, since a much bigger clone is one base away. This sequence joins TRBV7-6 and TRBJ1-5; D is perhaps TRBD1 (5 bases). Per germline, CDR1 SGHVS and CDR2 FNYEAQ. The CDR3 is 15 residues long. CDR3 coding DNA: TGTACCAGCAGCTTACAGGAAAATAGCAATCAGCCCCAGCATTTT. As protein: CTSSLQENSNQPQHF.

A note on this clonotype: A much larger clonotype is one base distant, so this may be a read error. The chain recombines TRBV7-9 with TRBJ1-1; weak D call: TRBD1 (6 bases). CDR1 is SEHNR, CDR2 FQNEAQ, per germline (reference sequence). This CDR3 spans 13 amino acids. The ends were cut back, 10 bases at V and 5 bases at J, with 17 bases in the middle. This chain's CDR3 is CATVGRRGTEAFF. DNA of the CDR3: TGTGCCACCGTGGGGAGGAGGGGGACTGAAGCTTTCTTT.

This clonotype occurred a few times. The chain employs TRBV29-1 and TRBJ2-1; tentative D call: TRBD2 (6 bases). Germline CDR1 and CDR2: SQVTM and ANQGSEA. The CDR3 has 13 amino acids. V lost 4 bases, J lost 0 bases, and 7 bases lay in between. This CDR3 is CSVAGSSYNEQFF. The CDR3 DNA reads as TGCAGCGTTGCCGGGAGCTCCTACAATGAGCAGTTCTTC.

Concerning this clonotype: One base away lies a much larger clone, so this may be a sequencing read error. This chain uses TRBV7-3 with TRBJ1-1; 8 bases align to TRBD1. Germline V CDR1 and CDR2: SGHTA, FQGTGA. CDR3 length: 16 residues. The CDR3 DNA reads TGTGCCAGCAGCTTAGTGACAGGGGTATTGAACACTGAAACTTTCTTT. Translated: CASSLVTGVLNTETFF.

With regard to this clonotype: This may be a read error: a much more frequent sequence differs by one nucleotide. V gene TRBV6-1 combines with J gene TRBJ2-3; D is perhaps TRBD2 (6 bases). This CDR3 has 15 residues. Germline CDR1 reads MNHNS; CDR2 reads SASEGT. The CDR3 nucleotides read TGTGCCAGCAGTGAAGGCGGGGACTTCACAGATACGCAGGATTTT. It codes for CASSEGGDFTDTQDF.

As for this clonotype: It may be a read error: a sequence one base away is much more abundant. V and J are TRBV12-3 or TRBV12-4 and TRBJ2-3, with D possibly being TRBD2 (6 bases). The CDR3 loop spans 14 amino acids. Trimming shortened V by 7 bases and J by 4 bases, and 15 bases separated the two germline ends. The CDR3 loop is CASTPVGGADTQYF. CDR3 nucleotides: TGTGCCAGCACTCCGGTAGGAGGGGCAGATACGCAGTATTTT.

This clonotype was observed many times. The rearrangement joins TRBV18 to TRBJ2-3; no firm D call. CDR3 length: 13 residues. The V gene's germline CDR1 is KGHSH and CDR2 LQKENI. V was cut by 4 bases and J by 2 bases, with 7 bases left in between. The CDR3, as DNA: TGTGCCAGCTCACAAACACCCACAGATACGCAGTATTTT. Translated: CASSQTPTDTQYF. Full variable domain (remainder filled in from reference TRBV18 and TRBJ2-3): NAGVMQNPRHLVRRRGQEARLRCSPMKGHSHVYWYRQLPEEGLKFMVYLQKENIIDESGMPKERFSAEFPKEGPSILRIQQVVRGDSAAYFCASSQTPTDTQYFGPGTRLTVL.

This clonotype was seen a handful of times. The DNA is omitted, as the CDR3 cannot be located on it reliably, and the CDR3 follows TCRdb's listing. The CDR3 here is CASSAPMSSSSGQFF. The V and J genes are TRBV13 and TRBJ2-1. Termini included, the CDR3 measures 15 amino acids. CDR1 is PRHDT and CDR2 is FYEKMQ in the germline V gene (reference sequence).

This clonotype was counted only a few times. V is TRBV7-9 and J is TRBJ2-7; 8 bases map to TRBD1. V gave up 5 bases and J gave up 3 bases; unmatched junction bases: 12. CDR3 length: 16 residues. Per germline, CDR1 SEHNR and CDR2 FQNEAQ (reference sequence). The CDR3 loop reads CASSPTRTGMDYEQYF. CDR3 DNA sequence: TGTGCCAGCAGCCCAACCAGGACAGGGATGGACTACGAGCAGTACTTC.

This rearrangement joins TRBV20-1 to TRBJ2-7; 11 nucleotides match TRBD1. In germline, CDR1 is DFQATT, CDR2 SNEGSKA (reference sequence). The junction had 18 bases not matched to a gene; V was cut back by 5 bases and J by 6 bases. The CDR3 has 17 residues. CDR3 amino acids: CSACRTGGTGLAFEQYF. The CDR3 bases are TGCAGTGCTTGCCGGACAGGGGGCACCGGACTAGCGTTCGAGCAGTACTTC.

In regard to this clonotype: Lacking the conserved final phenylalanine or tryptophan, this CDR3 likely reflects a read error. The chain couples TRBV7-6 to TRBJ1-1; maybe TRBD1 (5 bases). CDR1 SGHVS and CDR2 FNYEAQ come from the germline V gene. The CDR3 length is 16 residues. V shed 5 bases and J shed 2 bases, with 18 bases lying between them. CDR3 DNA sequence: TGTGCCAGCAGCCCACGGGACCCCTCATTAAACACTGAAGCTTTCCTT. Its translation: CASSPRDPSLNTEAFL.

This clonotype was seen repeatedly, ten times or more. This chain joins TRBV4-3 and TRBJ2-7; no definite D call. This CDR3 region has 14 residues. V gave up 0 bases and J gave up 4 bases, with 10 bases separating them. The germline V gene encodes CDR1 LGHNA and CDR2 YSLEER. The CDR3 reads CASSQDRQQYEQYF. CDR3 bases: TGCGCCAGCAGCCAAGATCGGCAGCAGTACGAGCAGTACTTC.

With regard to this clonotype: One junction end disagrees with the germline gene, perhaps due to a read error. The rearrangement uses TRBV19 and TRBJ1-5; D is ambiguous. The length of the CDR3 is 12 residues. CDR1 is LNHDA, CDR2 SQIVND, per germline (reference sequence). The CDR3 sequence: CAGSFSNQPQHF. The CDR3 DNA is TGTGCCGGTAGTTTTAGCAATCAGCCCCAGCATTTT.

This clonotype appeared many times. The V gene is TRBV6-2 or TRBV6-3, the J gene TRBJ1-1; D gene uncertain. The CDR3 has 15 residues. Germline V lookup: CDR1 MNHEY, CDR2 SVGEGT. The V end was cut by 2 bases, the J end by 0 bases, with 10 bases between. CDR3: CASSYPDSMNTEAFF. The CDR3 DNA is TGTGCCAGCAGTTACCCCGATTCTATGAACACTGAAGCTTTCTTT.